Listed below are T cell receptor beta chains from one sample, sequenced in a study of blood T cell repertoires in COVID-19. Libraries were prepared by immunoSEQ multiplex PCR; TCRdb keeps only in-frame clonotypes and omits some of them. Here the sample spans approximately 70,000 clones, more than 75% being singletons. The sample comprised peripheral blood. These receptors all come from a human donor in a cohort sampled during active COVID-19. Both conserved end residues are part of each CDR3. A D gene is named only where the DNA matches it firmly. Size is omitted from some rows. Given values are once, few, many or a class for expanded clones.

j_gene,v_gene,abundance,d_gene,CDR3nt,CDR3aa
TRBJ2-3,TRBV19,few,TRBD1,TGTGCCACCTCCCCGGACAGGGGTACAGATACGCAGTATTTT,CATSPDRGTDTQYF
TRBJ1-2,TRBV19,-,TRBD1,TGTGCCAGTCGCCCTGACAGGGGAAGTTGGGGCTACACCTTC,CASRPDRGSWGYTF
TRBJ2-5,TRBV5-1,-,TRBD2,TGCGCCAGCAGCCCCGTTTGGAGTGCTAGCGGGAGAGGACAAGAGACCCAGTACTTC,CASSPVWSASGRGQETQYF
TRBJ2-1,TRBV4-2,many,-,TGTGCCAGCAGCCAAATCGGGCGGGCCTCCTACAATGAGCAGTTCTTC,CASSQIGRASYNEQFF
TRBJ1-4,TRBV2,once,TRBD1,TGTGCCAGCAGTTCCGGGACAGGGTGGGAAAAACTGTTTTTT,CASSSGTGWEKLFF
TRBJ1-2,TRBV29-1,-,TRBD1,TGCAGCGTCACGGGACAGGGGGATGTTGGTGGCTACACCTTC,CSVTGQGDVGGYTF
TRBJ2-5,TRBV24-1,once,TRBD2,TGTGCCACCAGTGACCCCCTCGGGGGGACGGCAGGGACCCAGTACTTC,CATSDPLGGTAGTQYF
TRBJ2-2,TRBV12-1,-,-,TGTGCCAGCAGCTGTGCCGGGACTAGTACCGGGGAGCTGTTTTTT,CASSCAGTSTGELFF
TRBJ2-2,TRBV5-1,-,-,TGCGCCAGCAGCCAAACAGGGAATGCGGACACCGGGGAGCTGTTTTTT,CASSQTGNADTGELFF
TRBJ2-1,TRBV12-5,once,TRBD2,TGTGCTAGTGGTTTGGTGACTAGCGGGAGTGGGCACAATGAGCAGTTCTTC,CASGLVTSGSGHNEQFF
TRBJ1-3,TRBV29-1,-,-,TGCAGCGTTAACCGGGGCTCTGGAAACACCATATATTTT,CSVNRGSGNTIYF
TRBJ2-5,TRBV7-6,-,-,TGTGCCAGCAGCCTCGGACAGCAAGAGACCCAGTACTTC,CASSLGQQETQYF
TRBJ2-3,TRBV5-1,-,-,TGCGCCAGCAGCTTGGGTTCGGTAGCCCTGACGCAGTATTTT,CASSLGSVALTQYF
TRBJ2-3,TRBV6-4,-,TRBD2,TGTGCCAGCAGTACGACTAGCGGGAGCGCAGATACGCAGTATTTT,CASSTTSGSADTQYF
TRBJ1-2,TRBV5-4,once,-,TGTGCCAGCAGCAAGCCCCCAGGGGCTTTCGACTATGGCTACACCTTC,CASSKPPGAFDYGYTF
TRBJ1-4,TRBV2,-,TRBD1,TGTGCCAGCAGGGTACCGACAGGGGGAAATGAAAAACTGTTTTTT,CASRVPTGGNEKLFF
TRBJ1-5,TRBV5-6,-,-,TGTGCCAGCAGCTTGGTTGGGCAGCCAAATCAGCCCCAGCATTTT,CASSLVGQPNQPQHF
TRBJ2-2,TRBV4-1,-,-,TGCGCCAGCAGCCAAGGTAGAAACACCGGGGAGCTGTTTTTT,CASSQGRNTGELFF
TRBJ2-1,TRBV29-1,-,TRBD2,TGCAGCGCTTTAGCGGGGACGACCGAGCAGTTCTTC,CSALAGTTEQFF
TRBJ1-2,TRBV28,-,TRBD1,TGTGCCAGCAGTGAGGACAGGTCCCGGTTCACCTTC,CASSEDRSRFTF
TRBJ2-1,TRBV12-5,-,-,TGTGCTAGTGGTTTGCCTGGGAGGAATGAGCAGTTCTTC,CASGLPGRNEQFF
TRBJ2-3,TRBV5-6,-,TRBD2,TGTGCCAGCAGCTTTACCTCCGCGGGGGGGAGCACAGATACGCAGTATTTT,CASSFTSAGGSTDTQYF
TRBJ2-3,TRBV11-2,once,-,TGTGCCAGCAGCCTGGGGGCCAGGCTTAGCACAGATACGCAGTATTTT,CASSLGARLSTDTQYF
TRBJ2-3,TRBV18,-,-,TGTGCCAGCTCACCACCGATATCCCAGGGGTCCCCAGATACGCAGTATTTT,CASSPPISQGSPDTQYF
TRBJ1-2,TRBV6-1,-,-,TGTGCCAGCAGTGAAAATAGCGGGACACTCCTTCGTGGCTACACCTTC,CASSENSGTLLRGYTF
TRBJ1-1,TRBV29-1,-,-,TGCAGCGTTGAACAGGGGATCGACACTGAAGCTTTCTTT,CSVEQGIDTEAFF
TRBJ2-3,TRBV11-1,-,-,TGTGCCAGCAGCCCACGGACAGCCGGCACAGATACGCAGTATTTT,CASSPRTAGTDTQYF
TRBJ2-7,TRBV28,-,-,TGTGCCAGCAGTTTAGAGGGCTCCTACCCCTACGAGCAGTACTTC,CASSLEGSYPYEQYF
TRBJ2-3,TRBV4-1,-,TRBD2,TGCGCCAGCAGCCAAGTAAGGACTAGTCTCACAGATACGCAGTATTTT,CASSQVRTSLTDTQYF
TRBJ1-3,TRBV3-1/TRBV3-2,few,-,TGTGCCAGCAGCCACGACAGGGGAAACACCATATATTTT,CASSHDRGNTIYF
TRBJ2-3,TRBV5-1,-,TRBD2,TGCGCCAGCAGCTTCTCGGACAGCGGGAGTAGCGTCCCGCAGTATTTT,CASSFSDSGSSVPQYF
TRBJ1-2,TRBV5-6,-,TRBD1,TGTGCCAGCAGAGTGGGACAGGCCGAGTCTTCTGGCTACACCTTC,CASRVGQAESSGYTF
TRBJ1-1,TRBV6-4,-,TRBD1,TGTGCCAGCAAACGGACAGGGGGCAGTGAAGCTTTCTTT,CASKRTGGSEAFF
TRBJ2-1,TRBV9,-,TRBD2,TGTGCCAGCAGCGTAGGGCCGGGGAGGGCCGGGGCGAATGAGCAGTTCTTC,CASSVGPGRAGANEQFF
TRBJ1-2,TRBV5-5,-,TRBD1,TGTGCCAGCAGCTTCCAGGGGGAATGGAATGGCTACACCTTC,CASSFQGEWNGYTF
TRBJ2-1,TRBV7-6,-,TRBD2,TGTGCCAGCCAAGCGGGACTAGGGTCAAACAATGAGCAGTTCTTC,CASQAGLGSNNEQFF
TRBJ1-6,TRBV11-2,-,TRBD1,TGTGCCAGCAGCCCGGGACAGGGCTTGCCCCTCCACTTT,CASSPGQGLPLHF
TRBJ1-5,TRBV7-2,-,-,TGTGCCAGCAGCTTAGAGGCAGGGCCGCAGCCCCAGCATTTT,CASSLEAGPQPQHF
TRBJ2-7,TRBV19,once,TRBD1,TGTGCCAGTAGGCAGACCGGGACAGGGACCTACGAGCAGTACTTC,CASRQTGTGTYEQYF
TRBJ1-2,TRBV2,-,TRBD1,TGTGCCAGCAGTGCACAGGGGAATGGCTACACCTTC,CASSAQGNGYTF
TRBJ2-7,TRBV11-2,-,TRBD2,TGTGCCAGCAGCTCGCTAGCGGGAGTTCAGCGGCAGTACTTC,CASSSLAGVQRQYF
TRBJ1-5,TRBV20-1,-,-,TGCAGTGCTAGTCGGCAGGGTGGCAATCAGCCCCAGCATTTT,CSASRQGGNQPQHF
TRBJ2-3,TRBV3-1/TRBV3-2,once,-,TGTGCCAGCACGAGGACAGCATTTGGCACAGATACGCAGTATTTT,CASTRTAFGTDTQYF
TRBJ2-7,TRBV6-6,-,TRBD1,TGTGCCAGCAGTTACTCGACAGGGTACGAGCAGTACTTC,CASSYSTGYEQYF
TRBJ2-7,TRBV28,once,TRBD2,TGTGCCAGCAGTTTTTCTAGCGGCTCCTACGAGCAGTACTTC,CASSFSSGSYEQYF
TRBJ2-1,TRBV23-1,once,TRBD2,TGCGCCAGCAGTCTTTTTGGGACTAGCGGGAATCATGAGCAGTTCTTC,CASSLFGTSGNHEQFF
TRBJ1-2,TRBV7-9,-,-,TGTGCCAGCCACCTCATCGGGTGGGGGGAGAAGGACTATGGCTACACCTTC,CASHLIGWGEKDYGYTF
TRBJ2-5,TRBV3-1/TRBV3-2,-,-,TGTGCCAGCAGCCACCCCAGGCCTTCGGAGACCCAGTACTTC,CASSHPRPSETQYF
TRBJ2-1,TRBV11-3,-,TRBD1,TGTGCCAGCAGCCAGGGGGCTATCAACAATGAGCAGTTCTTC,CASSQGAINNEQFF
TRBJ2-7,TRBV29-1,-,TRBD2,TGCAGCGTTGCGGTGGAGCGGGAGGGCCGAAGGCAGTACTTC,CSVAVEREGRRQYF
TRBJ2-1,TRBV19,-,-,TGTGCCAGTAGTACCAGCGGAGGTAATGAGCAGTTCTTC,CASSTSGGNEQFF
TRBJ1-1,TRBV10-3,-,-,TGTGCCATCAGTGCGGATGGGGTTGGGGCCTCGAACACTGAAGCTTTCTTT,CAISADGVGASNTEAFF
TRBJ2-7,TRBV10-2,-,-,TGCGCCAGCTCAGGTCAGGGTATAAACGAGCAGTACTTC,CASSGQGINEQYF
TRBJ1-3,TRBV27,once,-,TGTGCCAGCAGTTCGCGGGACGGCTCTGGAAACACCATATATTTT,CASSSRDGSGNTIYF
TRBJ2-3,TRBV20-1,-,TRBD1,TGCAGCAGGGGAGTAGGGGGCCCGCAATATTTT,CSRGVGGPQYF
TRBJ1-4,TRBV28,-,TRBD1,TGTGCCAGCAGTTTGGTTTCAGGGGGCTACGAAAAACTGTTTTTT,CASSLVSGGYEKLFF
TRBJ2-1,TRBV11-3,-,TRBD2,TGTGCCAGCAGCTCCTCAGCGGGGAGCTCCTACAATGAGCAGTTCTTC,CASSSSAGSSYNEQFF